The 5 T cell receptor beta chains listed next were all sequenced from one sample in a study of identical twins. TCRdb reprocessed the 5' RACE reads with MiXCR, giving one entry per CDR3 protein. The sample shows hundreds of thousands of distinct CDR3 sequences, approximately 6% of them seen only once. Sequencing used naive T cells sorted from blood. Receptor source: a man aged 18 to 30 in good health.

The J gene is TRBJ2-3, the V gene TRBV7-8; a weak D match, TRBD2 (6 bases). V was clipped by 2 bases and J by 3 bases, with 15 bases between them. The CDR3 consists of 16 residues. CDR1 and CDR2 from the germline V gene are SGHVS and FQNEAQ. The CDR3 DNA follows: TGTGCCAGCAGCTTATGGGACCCCCGGGGGACAGATACGCAGTATTTT. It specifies CASSLWDPRGTDTQYF.

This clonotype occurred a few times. The DNA for the CDR3 is TGTGCCAGTGGAAGGGGGATCCGCACAGATACGCAGTATTTT. This codes for CASGRGIRTDTQYF. This chain links TRBV2 with TRBJ2-3; tentative D call: TRBD1 (6 bases). Germline CDR1 SNHLY, CDR2 FYNNEI. Between the trimmed V and J ends, which lost 9 bases and 1 base, there was a span of 14 bases. The CDR3 sequence is 14 residues long. The full variable domain, in which reference TRBV2 and TRBJ2-3 provide the parts outside the CDR3, is EPEVTQTPSHQVTQMGQEVILRCVPISNHLYFYWYRQILGQKVEFLVSFYNNEISEKSEIFDDQFSVERPDGSNFTLKIRSTKLEDSAMYFCASGRGIRTDTQYFGPGTRLTVL.

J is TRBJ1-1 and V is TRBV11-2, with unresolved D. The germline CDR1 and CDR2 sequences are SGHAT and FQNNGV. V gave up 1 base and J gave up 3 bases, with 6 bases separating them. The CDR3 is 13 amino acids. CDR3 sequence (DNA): TGTGCCAGCAGCTTAGTCGGGCACACTGAAGCTTTCTTT. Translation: CASSLVGHTEAFF.

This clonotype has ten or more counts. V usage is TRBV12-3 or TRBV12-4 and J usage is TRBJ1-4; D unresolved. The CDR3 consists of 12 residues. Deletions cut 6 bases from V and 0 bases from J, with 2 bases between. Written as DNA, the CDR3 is TGTGCCAGCAGCCCAACTAATGAAAAACTGTTTTTT. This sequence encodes CASSPTNEKLFF.

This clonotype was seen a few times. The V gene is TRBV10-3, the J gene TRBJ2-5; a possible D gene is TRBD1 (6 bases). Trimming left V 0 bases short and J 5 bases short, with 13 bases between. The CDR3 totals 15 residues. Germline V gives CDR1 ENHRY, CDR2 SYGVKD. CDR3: CAISESTGVSETQYF. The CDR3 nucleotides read TGTGCCATCAGTGAGTCGACAGGCGTCTCGGAGACCCAGTACTTC.